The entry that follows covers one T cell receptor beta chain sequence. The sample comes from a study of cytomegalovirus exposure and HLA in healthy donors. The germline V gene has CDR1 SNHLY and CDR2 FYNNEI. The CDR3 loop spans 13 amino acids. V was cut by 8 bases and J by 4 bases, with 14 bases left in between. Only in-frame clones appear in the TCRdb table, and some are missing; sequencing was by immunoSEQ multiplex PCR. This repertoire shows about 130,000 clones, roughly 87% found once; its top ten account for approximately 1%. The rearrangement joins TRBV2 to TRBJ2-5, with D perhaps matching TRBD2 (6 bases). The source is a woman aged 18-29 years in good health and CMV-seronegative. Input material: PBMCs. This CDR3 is CASWGGDRETQYF. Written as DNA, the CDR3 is TGTGCCAGCTGGGGCGGGGATCGAGAGACCCAGTACTTC.